The 22 T cell receptor beta chains given below trace back to one sample, sequenced in a study of blood T cell repertoires in COVID-19. The method was immunoSEQ multiplex PCR; TCRdb's version includes in-frame clones alone and lacks a portion of them. This sample has tens of thousands of clones, with just over 85% found just once. Sequenced: peripheral blood. Every receptor here comes from a man between 50 and 59 years old with active COVID-19.

This clone showed up just once. This chain uses TRBV5-6 with TRBJ1-5, with D tentatively TRBD1 (6 bases). Germline V gene lookup returns CDR1 SGHDT and CDR2 YYEEEE. This CDR3 is built from 15 residues. Trimming cost V 4 bases and J 4 bases, with 15 bases left between them. CDR3 DNA sequence: TGTGCCAGCAGCCTGGGGTCAGGGGAGAATCAGCCCCAGCATTTT. This sequence encodes CASSLGSGENQPQHF.

The genes are TRBV2 and TRBJ1-2; possible D gene TRBD1, 6 bases. This CDR3 is 13 amino acids long. Germline V lookup: CDR1 SNHLY, CDR2 FYNNEI. The germline V and J ends were trimmed by 11 bases and 5 bases, with 18 bases remaining between them. The CDR3 DNA is TGTGCCGGGGGGGGCGCGTCCAGGTATGGCTACACCTTC. It encodes CAGGGASRYGYTF.

This clone was observed once. V and J are TRBV12-3 or TRBV12-4 and TRBJ2-7; D possibly corresponds to TRBD2 (5 bases). The CDR3 is made up of 13 amino acids. Trimming pared 2 bases from V and 7 bases from J, leaving 12 bases between. The CDR3 loop reads CASSLRPRGEQYV. For the CDR3, the DNA is TGTGCCAGCAGTTTAAGGCCCCGAGGGGAGCAGTACGTC.

The chain combines TRBV24-1 with TRBJ2-1, with 9 bases fitting TRBD2. This CDR3 region has 15 residues. Germline CDR1 and CDR2: KGHDR and SFDVKD. V trimming: 4 bases; J trimming: 7 bases; junction bases outside the gene matches: 7. Here the CDR3 DNA reads TGTGCCACCAGTGACCCCGGACTAGCGCGTAATGAGCAGTTCTTC. Translating it yields CATSDPGLARNEQFF.

The chain employs TRBV4-1 and TRBJ2-2; 8 nucleotides agree with TRBD1. The CDR3 runs to 17 residues. V was clipped by 4 bases and J by 4 bases; unmatched bases: 11. CDR1 MGHRA and CDR2 YSYEKL come from the germline V gene. The chain's CDR3 is CASSLLSRGQVTGELFF. The DNA for the CDR3 is TGCGCCAGCAGCCTCCTTTCCCGGGGACAGGTCACCGGGGAGCTGTTTTTT.

In regard to this clone: Other nucleotide sequences from this sample produce the same CDR3. The V gene is TRBV19, the J gene TRBJ2-2; 9 bases match TRBD2. The V gene's germline CDR1 is LNHDA and CDR2 SQIVND (reference sequence). The trim removed 3 bases at V and 2 bases at J, leaving 4 bases unmatched. This CDR3 is 16 amino acids long. Here the CDR3 reads CASSITSGSNTGELFF. CDR3 in DNA: TGTGCCAGTAGTATTACTAGCGGGTCCAACACCGGGGAGCTGTTTTTT.

This chain joins TRBV7-2 and TRBJ1-6, with TRBD1 as a possible D gene (5 bases). V shed 0 bases and J shed 7 bases, with 10 bases lying between them. The length of the CDR3 is 15 residues. Germline CDR1 and CDR2: SGHTA and FQGNSA. In DNA form, the CDR3 reads TGTGCCAGCAGCTTAGCCGGGACTACAAATTCACCCCTCCACTTT. Protein: CASSLAGTTNSPLHF.

The chain uses TRBV11-3 and TRBJ2-1; 9 positions match TRBD1. From germline, CDR1 is SGHNT and CDR2 YENEEA. V was pared by 4 bases and J by 7 bases, with 8 bases of the junction left unmatched. CDR3 length equals 15 residues. The chain's CDR3 is CASSSNSGQGNEQFF. The CDR3 DNA is TGTGCCAGCAGCTCCAACTCTGGACAGGGGAATGAGCAGTTCTTC.

J is TRBJ1-1 and V is TRBV12-3 or TRBV12-4, with D unclear. This CDR3 has 13 residues. V was trimmed by 2 bases and J by 2 bases, leaving 6 bases between them. CDR3 protein: CASSLFTNTEAFF. Written as DNA, the CDR3 is TGTGCCAGCAGTTTATTCACAAACACTGAAGCTTTCTTT.

The chain is built from TRBV5-1 and TRBJ1-4; 9 nucleotides align to TRBD1. Trimming removed 0 bases from V and 0 bases from J; junction bases left unmatched: 0. There are 16 residues in the CDR3. The germline gives CDR1 SGHRS, CDR2 YFSETQ. This chain's CDR3 is CASSLGDRATNEKLFF. The CDR3 DNA follows: TGCGCCAGCAGCTTGGGGGACAGGGCAACTAATGAAAAACTGTTTTTT.

CDR3 amino acids: CASSQDRYMNTEAFF. The CDR3 nucleotides are TGTGCCAGCAGCCAAGACAGGTACATGAACACTGAAGCTTTCTTT. This sequence joins TRBV14 and TRBJ1-1; no clear D gene. Germline CDR1 reads SGHDN; CDR2 reads FVKESK. V lost 0 bases and J 0 bases, leaving 8 bases between the germline ends. CDR3 length equals 15 residues. The whole variable domain, filled in from reference TRBV14 and TRBJ1-1, reads EAGVTQFPSHSVIEKGQTVTLRCDPISGHDNLYWYRRVMGKEIKFLLHFVKESKQDESGMPNNRFLAERTGGTYSTLKVQPAELEDSGVYFCASSQDRYMNTEAFFGQGTRLTVV.

The rearrangement uses TRBV27 and TRBJ1-6, with D maybe TRBD1 (6 bases). The V gene lost 2 bases and the J gene lost 10 bases, with 12 bases spanning the gap. Germline loops: CDR1 MNHEY, CDR2 SMNVEV (reference sequence). The CDR3 runs 14 residues. The CDR3 DNA is TGTGCCAGCAGTTTAAAACAGGGTATCTCACCCCTCCACTTT. Its translation: CASSLKQGISPLHF.

The V call is TRBV24-1, the J call TRBJ1-5; D is ambiguous. This CDR3 has 14 residues. Germline V CDR1 and CDR2: KGHDR, SFDVKD. The V gene lost 2 bases and the J gene lost 9 bases, with 13 bases spanning the gap. CDR3 loop: CATSDSHLVAPQHF. The CDR3 DNA is TGTGCCACCAGTGATTCCCATCTTGTGGCGCCCCAGCATTTT.

V and J are TRBV6-5 and TRBJ1-2, with a possible D match to TRBD1 (6 bases). V lost 11 bases to trimming and J lost 8 bases, with 12 bases between them. This CDR3 comprises 10 residues. CDR1 MNHEY and CDR2 SVGAGI come from the germline V gene. The CDR3 loop reads CAAHREGYTF. The CDR3 DNA sequence: TGTGCCGCCCACAGGGAAGGCTACACCTTC.

The chain uses TRBV14 and TRBJ2-7; a weak D match, TRBD1 (6 bases). The germline V gene encodes CDR1 SGHDN and CDR2 FVKESK. CDR3 length: 15 amino acids. V was clipped by 4 bases and J by 5 bases, with 18 bases between them. CDR3 in DNA: TGTGCCAGCAGCCTCTTGGGGGCCTCCAGAAACGAGCAGTACTTC. Translation gives CASSLLGASRNEQYF.

The chain has TRBV2 and TRBJ1-5, with D possibly being TRBD1 (5 bases). The germline V gene encodes CDR1 SNHLY and CDR2 FYNNEI. The V gene lost 5 bases and the J gene lost 0 bases, with 8 bases spanning the gap. This CDR3 has 14 residues. The CDR3 here is CASSSGFSNQPQHF. The CDR3 DNA reads TGTGCCAGCAGTTCAGGGTTTAGCAATCAGCCCCAGCATTTT.

This clone was observed once. The chain carries TRBV7-8 and TRBJ2-5; TRBD2 matches 16 bases. The CDR3 covers 17 residues. Per the germline V gene, CDR1 is SGHVS and CDR2 is FQNEAQ. V was clipped by 5 bases and J by 5 bases; unmatched bases: 8. CDR3 residues: CASSGRGLAGGRETQYF. CDR3 bases: TGTGCCAGCAGCGGTAGGGGACTAGCGGGAGGGCGGGAGACCCAGTACTTC.

The genes are TRBV29-1 and TRBJ2-6; no firm D call. V dropped 4 bases and J dropped 0 bases, with 7 bases sitting between them. The V gene's germline CDR1 is SQVTM and CDR2 ANQGSEA. The CDR3 runs 14 residues. The CDR3: CSVGQFSGANVLTF. CDR3 DNA sequence: TGCAGCGTTGGGCAGTTCTCTGGGGCCAACGTCCTGACTTTC.

The chain combines TRBV7-2 with TRBJ2-7; the D gene is possibly TRBD2 (6 bases). The germline V and J ends were trimmed by 5 bases and 7 bases, with 18 bases remaining between them. The CDR3 sequence is 14 residues long. CDR1 and CDR2 (germline): SGHTA, FQGNSA. CDR3 sequence: CASSRTGSNFEQYV. CDR3 sequence (DNA): TGTGCCAGCAGCCGGACCGGGAGTAACTTTGAGCAGTACGTC.

This clone appeared a few times. In nucleotides, the CDR3 is TGTGCCAGCAGTGATCCGACAGGAACCGGAAACACCATATATTTT. Translated, it gives CASSDPTGTGNTIYF. This chain connects TRBV25-1 to TRBJ1-3, with a weak D call TRBD1 (6 bases). CDR3 length: 15 residues. Between the trimmed V and J ends, which lost 3 bases and 4 bases, there was a span of 13 bases. Germline V gene data show CDR1 as MGHDK and CDR2 as SYGVNS.

This sequence joins TRBV5-4 and TRBJ1-2; weak D call: TRBD1 (5 bases). There are 14 residues in the CDR3. CDR1 SGHNT and CDR2 YYREEE come from the germline V gene (reference sequence). The V end lost 4 bases, the J end lost 4 bases, and 14 bases lay between the germline ends. The CDR3 DNA is TGTGCCAGCAGCACCACAGGTACCGTCTATGGCTACACCTTC. It encodes CASSTTGTVYGYTF.

This rearrangement joins TRBV6-5 to TRBJ1-2, with D perhaps TRBD1 (6 bases). The germline V gene has CDR1 MNHEY and CDR2 SVGAGI. Between the trimmed V and J ends, which lost 6 bases and 5 bases, there was a span of 16 bases. The length of the CDR3 is 14 residues. CDR3: CASSGEQGWYGYTF. DNA of the CDR3: TGTGCCAGCAGCGGGGAACAGGGATGGTATGGCTACACCTTC.